This T cell receptor beta chain was sequenced during a study of beta chain features in type 1 diabetes. Study-level results: Any HLA-type effect on TCRB rearrangement remained unresolved here. Individuals with type 1 diabetes displayed fewer insertions and more deletions at VDJ junctions.

Each of the CD4+ naive, central memory, regulatory and stem cell-like memory populations was sorted via CD45RO/CCR7/CD25/CD127/CD95/CD27. Post-sort purity exceeded 98% for all sorted populations. Reverse transcription of all isolated RNA meant that expressed TCRB transcripts were sequenced. Clones were read by immunoSEQ multiplex PCR, and TCRdb kept only the in-frame ones, dropping some. The sample shows 300,000 to 350,000 clones, around 20% of them seen only once. Germline V gene data show CDR1 as SGHRS and CDR2 as YFSETQ. This CDR3 has 13 residues. Unmatched junction bases numbered 5, after V lost 4 bases and J lost 7 bases. A note on this clone: Its target is unknown.

This receptor was taken from a woman between 18 and 29 years old in good health. Input material: naive CD4+ T cells from blood. This sequence joins TRBV5-1 and TRBJ1-5; 7 bases align to TRBD1. The CDR3 DNA is TGCGCCAGCAGCCCGGACAGGTTCCAGCCCCAGCATTTT. The encoded protein is CASSPDRFQPQHF.